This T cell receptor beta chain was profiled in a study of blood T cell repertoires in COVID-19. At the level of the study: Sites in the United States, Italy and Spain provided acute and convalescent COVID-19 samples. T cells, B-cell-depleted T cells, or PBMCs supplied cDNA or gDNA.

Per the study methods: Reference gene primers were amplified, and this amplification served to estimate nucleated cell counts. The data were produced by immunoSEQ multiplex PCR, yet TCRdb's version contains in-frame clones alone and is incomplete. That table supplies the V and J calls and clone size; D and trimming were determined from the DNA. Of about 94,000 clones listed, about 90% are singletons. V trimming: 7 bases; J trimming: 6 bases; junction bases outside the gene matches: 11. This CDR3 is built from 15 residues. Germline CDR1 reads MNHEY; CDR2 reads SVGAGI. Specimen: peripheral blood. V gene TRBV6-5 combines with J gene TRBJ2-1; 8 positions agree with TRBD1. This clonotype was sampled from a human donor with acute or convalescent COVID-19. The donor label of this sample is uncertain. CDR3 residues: CASTPGQGAANEQFF. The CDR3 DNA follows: TGTGCCAGCACGCCAGGCCAGGGGGCAGCCAATGAGCAGTTCTTC.